This T cell receptor beta chain was captured in a study of blood T cell repertoires in COVID-19. This clone was detected only once. Using immunoSEQ multiplex PCR, the repertoire was profiled, and TCRdb retains in-frame clones only, with some absent. The sample consists of around 330,000 clones, more than 75% of them appearing once. The length of the CDR3 is 16 residues. After removal of 7 bases from V and 2 bases from J, the junction contained 13 bases not matched to a gene. CDR1 MGHRA and CDR2 YSYEKL come from the germline V gene. Sequenced material: peripheral blood. The origin of this receptor is a woman between 45 and 65 years old with active or convalescent COVID-19. The chain carries TRBV4-1 and TRBJ1-2, with TRBD1 matching 7 bases. The CDR3 DNA reads TGCGCCAGCACCCCGACCCAGGACAGGCTGAACTATGGCTACACCTTC. Protein product: CASTPTQDRLNYGYTF.